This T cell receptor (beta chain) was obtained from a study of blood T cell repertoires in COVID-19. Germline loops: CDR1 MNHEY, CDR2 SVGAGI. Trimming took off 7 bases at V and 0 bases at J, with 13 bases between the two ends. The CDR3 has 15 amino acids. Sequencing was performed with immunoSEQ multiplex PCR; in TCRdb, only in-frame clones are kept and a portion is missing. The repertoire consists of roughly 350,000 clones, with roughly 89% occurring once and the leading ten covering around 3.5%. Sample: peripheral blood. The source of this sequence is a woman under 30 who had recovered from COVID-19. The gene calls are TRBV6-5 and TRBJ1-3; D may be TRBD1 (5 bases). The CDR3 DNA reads TGTGCCAGCAAATTACAGGCTTACTCTGGAAACACCATATATTTT. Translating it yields CASKLQAYSGNTIYF.